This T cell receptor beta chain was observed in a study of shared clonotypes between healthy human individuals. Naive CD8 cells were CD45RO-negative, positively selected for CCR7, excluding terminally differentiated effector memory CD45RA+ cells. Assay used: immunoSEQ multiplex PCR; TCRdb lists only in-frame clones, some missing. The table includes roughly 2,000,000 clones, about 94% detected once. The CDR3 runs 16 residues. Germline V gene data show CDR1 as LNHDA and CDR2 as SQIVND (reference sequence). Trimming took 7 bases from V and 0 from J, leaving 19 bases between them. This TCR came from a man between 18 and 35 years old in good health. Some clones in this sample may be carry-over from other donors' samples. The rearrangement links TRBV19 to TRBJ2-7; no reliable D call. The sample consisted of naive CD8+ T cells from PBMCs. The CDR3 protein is CASINGLSRSSYEQYF. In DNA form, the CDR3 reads TGTGCCAGTATTAACGGTCTTAGCCGTAGCTCCTACGAGCAGTACTTC.